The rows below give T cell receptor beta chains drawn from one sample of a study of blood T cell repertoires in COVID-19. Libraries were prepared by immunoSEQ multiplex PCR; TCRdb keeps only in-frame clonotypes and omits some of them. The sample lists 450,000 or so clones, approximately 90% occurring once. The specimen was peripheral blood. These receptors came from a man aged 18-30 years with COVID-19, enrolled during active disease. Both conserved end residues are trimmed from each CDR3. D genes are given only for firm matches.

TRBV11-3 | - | ASSKGATRSGNTIY
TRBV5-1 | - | ASSSLQGRESPLH
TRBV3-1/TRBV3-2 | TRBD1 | ASSQTGGSPGPQH
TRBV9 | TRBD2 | ASSETSGQAYEQY
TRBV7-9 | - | ASSPEADTQY
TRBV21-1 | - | ASSTGGSSGRMYLDEQY
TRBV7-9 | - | ASRTDRETQY
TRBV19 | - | ASSINWRARGQETQY
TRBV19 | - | ASSIDPGVTEAF
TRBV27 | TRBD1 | ASSLWDRGRDTEAF
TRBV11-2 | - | ASSLDRGSGNTIY
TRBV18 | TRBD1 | ASSPLTGGLTNEKLF
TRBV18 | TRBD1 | ASSPMDRESGELF
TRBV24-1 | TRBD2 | ATSDARGLAGGNNEQF
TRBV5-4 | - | ASSTGLNTGELF
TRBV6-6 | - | ASFTGNSPLH
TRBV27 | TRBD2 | ASSPLRTSGVYNEQF
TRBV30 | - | AWNPTVQEPQH
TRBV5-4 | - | ASSRTDLGYGYT
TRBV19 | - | ASKNGPPSNSPLH
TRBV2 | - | ASSEDSGRVEAF
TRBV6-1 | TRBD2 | ASSELAGGNTGELF
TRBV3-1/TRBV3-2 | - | ASSQGTREQY
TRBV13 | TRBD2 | ASSLGLAGGHTDTQY
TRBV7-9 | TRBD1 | ASRRDRGEQY
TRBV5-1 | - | ASSLVPDQETQY
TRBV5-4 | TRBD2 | ASSPGLAGGSTGELF
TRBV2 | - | ASSERIEKLF
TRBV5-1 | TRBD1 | ASSADRGVGEKLF
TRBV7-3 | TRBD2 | ASSLKTSGRYNEQF